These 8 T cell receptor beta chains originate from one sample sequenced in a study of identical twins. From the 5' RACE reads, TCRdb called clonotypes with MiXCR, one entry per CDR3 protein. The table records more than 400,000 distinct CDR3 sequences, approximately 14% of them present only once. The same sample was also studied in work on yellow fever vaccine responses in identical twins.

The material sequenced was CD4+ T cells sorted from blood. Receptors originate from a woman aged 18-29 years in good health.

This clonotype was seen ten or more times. This chain's CDR3 is CASSLVGMNIQYF. For the CDR3, the DNA is TGTGCCAGCAGCTTGGTGGGTATGAACATTCAGTACTTC. The genes are TRBV5-6 and TRBJ2-4, with unresolved D. From germline, CDR1 is SGHDT and CDR2 YYEEEE. This CDR3 has 13 residues. Trimming pared 0 bases from V and 7 bases from J, leaving 8 bases between.

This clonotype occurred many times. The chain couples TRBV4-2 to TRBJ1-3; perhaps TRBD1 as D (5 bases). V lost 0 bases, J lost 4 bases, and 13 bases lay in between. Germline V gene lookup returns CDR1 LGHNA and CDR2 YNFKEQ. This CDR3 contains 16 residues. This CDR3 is CASSQEGVGRGNTIYF. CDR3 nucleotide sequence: TGTGCCAGCAGCCAAGAGGGGGTAGGCAGAGGAAACACCATATATTTT.

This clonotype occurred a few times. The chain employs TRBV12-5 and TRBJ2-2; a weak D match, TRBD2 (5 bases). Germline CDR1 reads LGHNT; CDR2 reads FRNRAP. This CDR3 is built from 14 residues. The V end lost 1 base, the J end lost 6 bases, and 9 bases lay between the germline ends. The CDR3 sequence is CASGLGAGAGELFF. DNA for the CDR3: TGTGCTAGTGGTTTGGGAGCCGGGGCCGGGGAGCTGTTTTTT.

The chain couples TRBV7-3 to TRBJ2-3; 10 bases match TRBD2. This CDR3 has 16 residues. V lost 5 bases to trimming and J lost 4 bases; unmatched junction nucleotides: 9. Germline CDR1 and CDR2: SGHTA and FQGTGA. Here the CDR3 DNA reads TGTGCCAGCAGCCCTGTAGCGGGAGGAGGGGCAGATACGCAGTATTTT. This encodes CASSPVAGGGADTQYF.

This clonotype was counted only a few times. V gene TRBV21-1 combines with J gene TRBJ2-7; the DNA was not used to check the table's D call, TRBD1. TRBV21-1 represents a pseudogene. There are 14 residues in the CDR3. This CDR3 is CAIRGRGRGSEQYV. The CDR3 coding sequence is TGTGCCATCCGGGGCAGGGGGCGCGGATCCGAGCAGTACGTC.

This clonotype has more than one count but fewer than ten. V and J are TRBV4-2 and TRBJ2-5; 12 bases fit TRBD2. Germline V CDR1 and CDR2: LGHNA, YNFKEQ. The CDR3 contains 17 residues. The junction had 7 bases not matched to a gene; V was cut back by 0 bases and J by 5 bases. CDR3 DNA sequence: TGTGCCAGCAGCCAAGATAAACTAGCGGGGGGTGGGGAGACCCAGTACTTC. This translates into CASSQDKLAGGGETQYF.

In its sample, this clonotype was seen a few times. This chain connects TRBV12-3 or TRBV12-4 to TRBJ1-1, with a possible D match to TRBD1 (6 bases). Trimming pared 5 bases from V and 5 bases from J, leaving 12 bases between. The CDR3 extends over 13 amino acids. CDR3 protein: CASSGVGATEAFF. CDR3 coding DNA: TGTGCCAGCAGTGGTGTGGGGGCGACTGAAGCTTTCTTT.

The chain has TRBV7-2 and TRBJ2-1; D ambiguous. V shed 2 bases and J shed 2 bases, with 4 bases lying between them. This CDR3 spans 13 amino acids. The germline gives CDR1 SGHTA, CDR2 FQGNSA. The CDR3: CASSLNTYNEQFF. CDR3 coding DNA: TGTGCCAGCAGCTTAAATACCTACAATGAGCAGTTCTTC.